A single sample is the source of the 32 T cell receptor beta chains below, sequenced in a study of beta chain features in type 1 diabetes. Study conclusions and caveats: There was a moderate but significant shortening of TCRB CDR3s in all four CD4+ subsets of Type 1 diabetes patients.

Reverse transcription of all isolated RNA meant that expressed TCRB transcripts were sequenced. The assay was immunoSEQ multiplex PCR, and TCRdb's table has in-frame clones only and misses some. The sample records a few hundred thousand clones, 15% being singletons. These receptors are not linked to any known antigen. Sequencing was carried out using naive CD4+ T cells from blood. These receptor sequences come from a man aged 18 to 35 with type 1 diabetes.

The chain recombines TRBV9 with TRBJ2-3; 7 nucleotides align to TRBD2. Germline loops: CDR1 SGDLS, CDR2 YYNGEE. Unmatched junction bases numbered 4, after V lost 0 bases and J lost 0 bases. The CDR3 runs to 16 residues. The CDR3 is CASSVGAGPSTDTQYF. The CDR3 coding sequence is TGTGCCAGCAGCGTAGGAGCGGGGCCAAGCACAGATACGCAGTATTTT.

The chain recombines TRBV5-1 with TRBJ2-3, with D perhaps matching TRBD1 (5 bases). Germline CDR1 reads SGHRS; CDR2 reads YFSETQ. Trimming removed 0 bases at V and 1 base at J, with 12 bases between. This CDR3 is 16 amino acids long. CDR3 residues: CASSLGQGRRTDTQYF. CDR3 DNA sequence: TGCGCCAGCAGCTTGGGGCAGGGCCGCCGCACAGATACGCAGTATTTT.

The chain carries TRBV19 and TRBJ2-7; 10 nucleotides line up with TRBD1. CDR1 LNHDA and CDR2 SQIVND come from the germline V gene (reference sequence). V was clipped by 3 bases and J by 3 bases; unmatched bases: 2. The CDR3 is 14 amino acids. The CDR3 DNA reads TGTGCCAGTAGTATCCGGGACAGGGGCTACGAGCAGTACTTC. Its protein product is CASSIRDRGYEQYF.

In its sample, this clone was seen a few times. V usage is TRBV7-2 and J usage is TRBJ2-7, with D hard to call. Trimming shortened V by 5 bases and J by 0 bases, and 14 bases separated the two germline ends. The CDR3 runs to 15 residues. CDR1 is SGHTA and CDR2 is FQGNSA in the germline V gene. CDR3 sequence reads: CASSPSTLSSYEQYF. In DNA, the CDR3 is TGTGCCAGCAGCCCCTCGACTCTAAGCTCCTACGAGCAGTACTTC.

This clone was counted between two and nine times. The chain uses TRBV19 and TRBJ2-1; 7 bases agree with TRBD2. Germline V gene sequence: CDR1 LNHDA, CDR2 SQIVND (reference sequence). The CDR3 is 15 amino acids. The V and J ends lost 7 bases and 1 base, in that order; junction bases with no gene match: 7. Here the CDR3 reads CASMPFSGSYNEQFF. In nucleotides, the CDR3 is TGTGCCAGTATGCCTTTTAGCGGGTCCTACAATGAGCAGTTCTTC.

The rearrangement joins TRBV6-1 to TRBJ2-1, with 10 bases that match TRBD2. The CDR3 is 13 amino acids. V trimming: 8 bases; J trimming: 5 bases; junction bases outside the gene matches: 3. The germline gives CDR1 MNHNS, CDR2 SASEGT. For the CDR3, the DNA is TGTGCCAGCGTTGGACTAGCGGACAATGAGCAGTTCTTC. This gives the protein CASVGLADNEQFF.

The gene calls are TRBV29-1 and TRBJ2-7, with TRBD2 identical over 12 bases. With 4 bases clipped from V and 6 bases from J, the junction kept 4 bases outside the gene matches. This CDR3 comprises 13 residues. The germline V gene has CDR1 SQVTM and CDR2 ANQGSEA. The CDR3 spells CSVGKLAGGEQYF. Here the CDR3 DNA reads TGCAGCGTTGGAAAACTAGCGGGAGGCGAGCAGTACTTC.

J is TRBJ2-7 and V is TRBV7-9; the match to TRBD2 covers 7 bases. The CDR3 has 13 residues. CDR1 is SEHNR, CDR2 FQNEAQ, per germline (reference sequence). The V segment lost 3 bases and the J segment 5 bases; nucleotides outside the gene matches: 4. The CDR3: CASSFLAGDEQYF. DNA for the CDR3: TGTGCCAGCAGCTTTCTTGCGGGAGACGAGCAGTACTTC.

V is TRBV18 and J is TRBJ1-1; D is possibly TRBD1 (6 bases). This CDR3 has 14 amino acids. Between the trimmed V and J ends, which lost 1 base and 3 bases, there was a span of 9 bases. Per germline, CDR1 KGHSH and CDR2 LQKENI. The CDR3 here is CASSPRAGDTEAFF. The CDR3 DNA sequence: TGTGCCAGCTCACCACGGGCAGGGGACACTGAAGCTTTCTTT.

This chain connects TRBV4-1 to TRBJ2-3; 7 bases align to TRBD2. V dropped 3 bases and J dropped 7; count of bases not matched to a gene: 13. Per germline, CDR1 MGHRA and CDR2 YSYEKL. The length of the CDR3 is 16 residues. The CDR3 here is CASSQTQRGGMNTQYF. The CDR3 coding sequence is TGCGCCAGCAGCCAGACCCAGCGGGGCGGTATGAATACGCAGTATTTT.

The V call is TRBV6-5, the J call TRBJ2-1; D ambiguous. The CDR3 runs 12 residues. Germline-derived CDR1 and CDR2 are MNHEY and SVGAGI. V lost 4 bases and J lost 9, with 10 bases in between. CDR3 loop: CASSSRLLEQFF. In DNA, the CDR3 is TGTGCCAGCAGTTCCCGTCTCCTTGAGCAGTTCTTC.

The CDR3 sequence is CASSTIGQGYEQYF. The CDR3, as DNA: TGTGCCAGTTCCACTATCGGACAGGGTTACGAGCAGTACTTC. The chain is built from TRBV18 and TRBJ2-7; 8 nucleotides line up with TRBD1. The J segment lost 4 bases and the V segment lost 9 bases, leaving 11 bases of the junction unmatched. The CDR3 length is 14 residues. Germline assignment: CDR1 KGHSH and CDR2 LQKENI.

This clone was counted between two and nine times. This chain connects TRBV5-6 to TRBJ2-7, with 9 bases identical to TRBD1. Looked up from germline, CDR1 is SGHDT and CDR2 is YYEEEE. J was trimmed by 2 bases and V by 1 base; bases with no gene match: 7. CDR3 length equals 16 residues. CDR3: CASSLIPDRGAYEQYF. CDR3 coding DNA: TGTGCCAGCAGCTTGATCCCGGACAGGGGAGCCTACGAGCAGTACTTC.

This clone was counted between two and nine times. This chain joins TRBV27 and TRBJ1-1, with D possibly TRBD1 on 5 matching bases. This CDR3 spans 13 amino acids. Looked up from germline, CDR1 is MNHEY and CDR2 is SMNVEV (reference sequence). V shed 6 bases and J shed 1 base, with 9 bases lying between them. The CDR3 spells CASSKTENTEAFF. For the CDR3, the DNA is TGTGCCAGCAGCAAGACAGAGAACACTGAAGCTTTCTTT.

In its sample, this clone was seen a few times. The chain uses TRBV5-1 and TRBJ2-1; TRBD1 matches 7 bases. This CDR3 has 16 amino acids. V lost 4 bases and J lost 5; bases outside the gene matches: 12. The germline V gene has CDR1 SGHRS and CDR2 YFSETQ. The CDR3 DNA sequence: TGCGCCAGCAGCCTACGATCCGGGACAGACAACAATGAGCAGTTCTTC. Its translation: CASSLRSGTDNNEQFF. The full variable domain, with the rest looked up from reference TRBV5-1 and TRBJ2-1, is KAGVTQTPRYLIKTRGQQVTLSCSPISGHRSVSWYQQTPGQGLQFLFEYFSETQRNKGNFPGRFSGRQFSNSRSEMNVSTLELGDSALYLCASSLRSGTDNNEQFFGPGTRLTVL.

The chain employs TRBV15 and TRBJ2-5; no definite D call. Germline loops: CDR1 LNHNV, CDR2 YYDKDF (reference sequence). The CDR3 consists of 15 residues. V lost 0 bases and J 7 bases, leaving 15 bases between the germline ends. This CDR3 is CATSRDRMTHWTQYF. The CDR3 nucleotides are TGTGCCACCAGCAGAGATCGAATGACACACTGGACCCAGTACTTC. The full variable domain, in which reference TRBV15 and TRBJ2-5 provide the parts outside the CDR3, is DAMVIQNPRYQVTQFGKPVTLSCSQTLNHNVMYWYQQKSSQAPKLLFHYYDKDFNNEADTPDNFQSRRPNTSFCFLDIRSPGLGDTAMYLCATSRDRMTHWTQYFGPGTRLLVL.

In this sample, this clone turned up a few times. The chain employs TRBV30 and TRBJ2-1; D is perhaps TRBD1 (6 bases). V was cut by 0 bases and J by 1 base, with 10 bases left in between. The CDR3 sequence is 15 residues long. Germline CDR1 reads GTSNPN; CDR2 reads SVGIG (reference sequence). The CDR3 region is CAWSVGGGSYNEQFF. DNA of the CDR3: TGTGCCTGGAGTGTTGGGGGCGGGTCCTACAATGAGCAGTTCTTC.

The rearrangement uses TRBV23-1 and TRBJ2-7, with 11 nucleotides matching TRBD2. TRBV23-1 is given ORF status, its function remaining uncertain. Germline trimming cut 0 bases from V and 5 bases from J; bases unmatched to any gene: 6. The CDR3 totals 16 residues. The CDR3 is CASSQSRLAGGHEQYF. In DNA, the CDR3 is TGCGCCAGCAGTCAATCTCGGCTAGCGGGAGGCCACGAGCAGTACTTC.

This sequence joins TRBV28 and TRBJ2-5; TRBD1 matches 7 bases. CDR1 MDHEN and CDR2 SYDVKM come from the germline V gene. After removal of 6 bases from V and 1 base from J, the junction contained 8 bases not matched to a gene. The CDR3 is 15 amino acids. CDR3 loop: CASSPPDRSQETQYF. CDR3 nucleotide sequence: TGTGCCAGCAGCCCCCCGGACAGGAGCCAAGAGACCCAGTACTTC.

There are a few counts of this clone. The V call is TRBV7-9, the J call TRBJ1-5, with D possibly being TRBD1 (6 bases). Per germline, CDR1 SEHNR and CDR2 FQNEAQ (reference sequence). The CDR3 has 16 amino acids. The V end was cut by 5 bases, the J end by 2 bases, with 16 bases between. CDR3 sequence: CASSRLGQTGNQPQHF. The CDR3 coding sequence is TGTGCCAGCAGCCGCCTCGGACAGACCGGCAATCAGCCCCAGCATTTT.

The chain couples TRBV27 to TRBJ2-7; 11 bases agree with TRBD2. Per germline, CDR1 MNHEY and CDR2 SMNVEV (reference sequence). Trimming cost V 4 bases and J 3 bases; bases outside gene matches: 8. CDR3 size: 16 residues. The CDR3 bases are TGTGCCAGCAGTTACCGTCTAGCGGGAGGCTTCTACGAGCAGTACTTC. This encodes CASSYRLAGGFYEQYF.

The chain links TRBV6-5 to TRBJ2-7; D perhaps matches TRBD1 (5 bases). V was shortened by 6 bases and J by 5 bases, with 11 bases between the two germline ends. Per the germline V gene, CDR1 is MNHEY and CDR2 is SVGAGI. The CDR3 totals 12 residues. The CDR3 DNA is TGTGCCAGCAGACCCCGGACACACGAGCAGTACTTC. It is translated as CASRPRTHEQYF.

V and J are TRBV2 and TRBJ1-5, with 9 bases that match TRBD1. The germline CDR1 and CDR2 sequences are SNHLY and FYNNEI. With 6 bases clipped from V and 7 bases from J, the junction kept 10 bases outside the gene matches. This CDR3 region has 15 residues. CDR3 residues: CASRKDRGRFQPQHF. The CDR3 DNA follows: TGTGCCAGCAGAAAGGACAGGGGCAGGTTCCAGCCCCAGCATTTT.

With respect to this clone: Its ends do not fully match the called genes, so a read error is possible. The chain uses TRBV13 and TRBJ2-1; the match to TRBD2 covers 9 bases. CDR1 and CDR2 from the germline V gene are PRHDT and FYEKMQ (reference sequence). The CDR3 totals 15 residues. CDR3 coding DNA: TGTGCCAGCAGCCTAGGCGGGAGGGGATACAATGAGCAGTTCTTC. Protein sequence: CASSLGGRGYNEQFF.

The chain couples TRBV5-1 to TRBJ2-1; TRBD1 might be the D (5 bases). The germline V and J ends were trimmed by 1 base and 4 bases, with 12 bases remaining between them. The CDR3 is made up of 15 amino acids. The germline V gene has CDR1 SGHRS and CDR2 YFSETQ. For the CDR3, the DNA is TGCGCCAGCAGCTTGATGACAGTAGGGTACAATGAGCAGTTCTTC. It codes for CASSLMTVGYNEQFF.

This clone was recorded a few times. The chain joins TRBV5-4 to TRBJ2-1; 8 bases are a match to TRBD2. Germline CDR1 and CDR2: SGHNT and YYREEE (reference sequence). The trim removed 6 bases at V and 4 bases at J, leaving 3 bases unmatched. This CDR3 is built from 13 residues. The CDR3 nucleotides read TGTGCCAGCACTCGGGGGGGATACAATGAGCAGTTCTTC. Residues: CASTRGGYNEQFF.

The chain carries TRBV28 and TRBJ2-3; no definite D call. The CDR3 covers 13 residues. Per the germline V gene, CDR1 is MDHEN and CDR2 is SYDVKM. With 7 bases removed from V and 3 bases from J, the gap between germline ends came to 11 bases. The CDR3 nucleotides are TGTGCCAGCATTGGCAGGCCAACAGATACGCAGTATTTT. Translated: CASIGRPTDTQYF.

The CDR3 sequence: CASSAERTSRFYNEQFF. Here the CDR3 DNA reads TGTGCCAGCAGCGCCGAAAGGACATCGAGATTTTACAATGAGCAGTTCTTC. The V gene is TRBV9, the J gene TRBJ2-1, with a possible D match to TRBD1 (5 bases). With 3 bases removed from V and 4 bases from J, the gap between germline ends came to 20 bases. There are 17 residues in the CDR3. Germline CDR1 reads SGDLS; CDR2 reads YYNGEE.

This clone was seen a few times. J is TRBJ2-7 and V is TRBV7-2; 8 bases fit TRBD2. The ends lost 5 bases at V and 2 bases at J; junction bases unmatched: 5. Germline-derived CDR1 and CDR2 are SGHTA and FQGNSA. The CDR3 contains 14 residues. The CDR3: CASSREGYTYEQYF. CDR3 nucleotide sequence: TGTGCCAGCAGCCGGGAGGGGTATACCTACGAGCAGTACTTC.

The genes are TRBV30 and TRBJ1-2, with D possibly TRBD1 on 5 matching bases. Per the germline V gene, CDR1 is GTSNPN and CDR2 is SVGIG (reference sequence). Deletions cut 5 bases from V and 5 bases from J, with 15 bases between. The CDR3 covers 13 residues. CDR3 sequence: CAWGDQGVYGYTF. For the CDR3, the DNA is TGTGCCTGGGGCGATCAGGGCGTATATGGCTACACCTTC.

This clone was seen a few times. The rearrangement uses TRBV16 and TRBJ2-7; a possible D gene is TRBD2 (6 bases). The CDR3 runs to 18 residues. Germline CDR1 KGHSY, CDR2 FQNENV. Between the trimmed V and J ends, which lost 0 bases and 2 bases, there was a span of 20 bases. The CDR3 nucleotides read TGTGCCAGCAGCCAATCGATTCACGGGGACTCTAAAGCCTACGAGCAGTACTTC. Translation gives CASSQSIHGDSKAYEQYF.

In this sample, this clone turned up a few times. This chain connects TRBV2 to TRBJ1-5, with D perhaps matching TRBD1 (5 bases). CDR3 length: 13 residues. V lost 8 bases and J lost 11, with 19 bases in between. From germline, CDR1 is SNHLY and CDR2 FYNNEI. The CDR3 sequence: CASGGTEVGAQHF. CDR3 nucleotides: TGTGCCAGCGGCGGGACGGAGGTTGGAGCCCAGCATTTT.